These 28 T cell receptor beta chains came from one sample sequenced in a study of T-cell reconstitution after alpha-beta-depleted transplantation in children. During its preparation, the TCRbeta library received unique molecular identifiers. One entry per CDR3 protein, called by TCRdb with MiXCR from the PCR reads. The repertoire holds some 550,000 distinct CDR3 sequences, with approximately 22% as singletons. The sequences come from PBMCs, mostly from graft donor cells, collected 360 days after TCRalphabeta/CD19-depleted stem cell transplant. These receptors all come from a boy less than two years old who had a stem cell transplant for acute myeloid leukemia, so the T cells may come from the graft donor.

The chain couples TRBV12-3 or TRBV12-4 to TRBJ2-7; 8 bases map to TRBD1. CDR3 length: 13 amino acids. The ends lost 7 bases at V and 4 bases at J; junction bases unmatched: 6. The CDR3 nucleotides read TGTGCCAGCACCTGGAGACAGGGGTACGAGCAGTACTTC. Translated, it gives CASTWRQGYEQYF.

The table lists this clonotype with many counts. This chain connects TRBV3-1 to TRBJ2-3; either TRBD1 or TRBD2 may supply D (5 bases each). Germline V gives CDR1 LGHDT, CDR2 YNNKEL (reference sequence). The CDR3 totals 14 residues. V gave up 4 bases and J gave up 2 bases, with 10 bases separating them. CDR3 nucleotide sequence: TGTGCCAGCAGCCCTAGGGGAGACACAGATACGCAGTATTTT. It is translated as CASSPRGDTDTQYF.

The V gene is TRBV28, the J gene TRBJ1-6; D is perhaps TRBD1 (6 bases). This CDR3 region has 14 residues. The V gene's germline CDR1 is MDHEN and CDR2 SYDVKM. V lost 5 bases to trimming and J lost 8 bases, with 13 bases between them. This chain's CDR3 is CASSPRTDYSPLHF. The DNA of the CDR3 is TGTGCCAGCAGTCCGCGGACAGATTATTCACCCCTCCACTTT.

CDR3 protein: CASSLQPQETQYF. DNA for the CDR3: TGTGCCAGCAGCTTACAGCCTCAAGAGACCCAGTACTTC. This chain connects TRBV5-6 to TRBJ2-5; D not resolved. The V end lost 2 bases, the J end lost 2 bases, and 7 bases lay between the germline ends. CDR1 and CDR2 (germline): SGHDT, YYEEEE. The CDR3 extends over 13 amino acids.

In its sample, this clonotype was seen many times. The chain uses TRBV29-1 and TRBJ2-3; D might be TRBD1 (6 bases). This CDR3 contains 21 residues. V lost 0 bases and J lost 2, with 30 bases in between. CDR1 is SQVTM and CDR2 is ANQGSEA in the germline V gene. The CDR3 loop reads CSVEDMVWRQVLGPYTDTQYF. The CDR3 DNA reads as TGCAGCGTTGAAGATATGGTTTGGAGACAGGTACTAGGACCATACACAGATACGCAGTATTTT.

This clonotype has ten or more counts. The V call is TRBV2, the J call TRBJ2-2; D gene ambiguous. Germline V gene sequence: CDR1 SNHLY, CDR2 FYNNEI. The CDR3 is made up of 11 amino acids. Trimming cost V 6 bases and J 4 bases, with 3 bases left between them. The CDR3 here is CASSGTGELFF. CDR3 DNA sequence: TGTGCCAGCAGCGGCACCGGGGAGCTGTTTTTT.

The chain uses TRBV9 and TRBJ2-6; a weak D match, TRBD1 (5 bases). The germline gives CDR1 SGDLS, CDR2 YYNGEE. The V end lost 2 bases, the J end lost 4 bases, and 13 bases lay between the germline ends. This CDR3 spans 16 amino acids. CDR3 coding DNA: TGTGCCAGCAGCGTCAACCAGGGCACGGGGGCCAACGTCCTGACTTTC. Encoded protein: CASSVNQGTGANVLTF.

The table lists this clonotype with a few counts. The chain combines TRBV7-8 with TRBJ1-5, with D uncertain. Trimming pared 1 base from V and 7 bases from J, leaving 14 bases between. The CDR3 consists of 15 residues. CDR1 is SGHVS, CDR2 FQNEAQ, per germline. This chain's CDR3 is CASSLERRGGQPQHF. CDR3 DNA: TGTGCCAGCAGCTTAGAGAGGCGGGGAGGACAGCCCCAGCATTTT.

This clonotype was recorded at least ten times. V is TRBV23-1 and J is TRBJ2-7, with TRBD1 as a possible D gene (5 bases). TRBV23-1 is given ORF status, its function remaining uncertain. Trimming removed 10 bases at V and 6 bases at J, with 13 bases between. CDR3 length equals 11 residues. CDR3 in amino acids: CATRVFCEQYV. CDR3 bases: TGCGCCACCAGGGTATTCTGCGAGCAGTACGTC.

The chain combines TRBV18 with TRBJ2-5, with D tentatively TRBD1 or TRBD2 (6 bases each). Per the germline V gene, CDR1 is KGHSH and CDR2 is LQKENI. The CDR3 runs to 14 residues. V lost 0 bases and J lost 5, with 10 bases in between. The DNA for the CDR3 is TGTGCCAGCTCACCACCGGGGGGCGCTGAGACCCAGTACTTC. It encodes CASSPPGGAETQYF.

This clonotype was counted between two and nine times. This chain uses TRBV7-2 with TRBJ1-5; possibly TRBD1 for D (6 bases). Trimming took 5 bases from V and 3 from J, leaving 17 bases between them. CDR1 and CDR2 from the germline V gene are SGHTA and FQGNSA. There are 16 residues in the CDR3. This chain's CDR3 is CASSQRGGQINQPQHF. The CDR3 nucleotides are TGTGCCAGCAGCCAGAGGGGGGGCCAAATCAATCAGCCCCAGCATTTT.

The J gene is TRBJ2-7, the V gene TRBV21-1; TRBD1 reflects the table's D call only, with no check against the DNA. TRBV21-1 represents a pseudogene. This CDR3 has 16 amino acids. Written as DNA, the CDR3 is TGTGCCAGCAGCAAAGGCGACAGGAGAACTCACTACGAGCAGTACGTC. It translates to CASSKGDRRTHYEQYV.

This clonotype was counted between two and nine times. The V call is TRBV29-1, the J call TRBJ1-2; D is unresolved. The CDR3 extends over 14 amino acids. Trimming took off 3 bases at V and 0 bases at J, with 11 bases between the two ends. Germline CDR1 and CDR2: SQVTM and ANQGSEA. The CDR3 sequence is CSVDVATTNYGYTF. As DNA, the CDR3 is TGCAGCGTTGATGTGGCCACTACTAACTATGGCTACACCTTC.

This clonotype has only a few counts. The rearrangement links TRBV5-1 to TRBJ2-1; 10 bases match TRBD2. V lost 0 bases to trimming and J lost 6 bases; unmatched junction nucleotides: 6. In germline, CDR1 is SGHRS, CDR2 YFSETQ. There are 16 residues in the CDR3. The CDR3 DNA follows: TGCGCCAGCAGCTTGGTAGCCAGCGGGGGGGTCAATGAGCAGTTCTTC. Amino acid sequence: CASSLVASGGVNEQFF.

The genes are TRBV6-5 and TRBJ2-1; a possible D gene is TRBD1 (6 bases). Germline assignment: CDR1 MNHEY and CDR2 SVGAGI. The CDR3 totals 13 residues. Trimming stripped 0 bases from V and 12 bases from J, with 12 bases between. The CDR3 reads CASSYSAGTTQFF. The CDR3 DNA is TGTGCCAGCAGTTACTCGGCCGGGACAACGCAGTTCTTC.

This clonotype has a single count. The rearrangement joins TRBV6-5 to TRBJ2-2, with D possibly being TRBD1 or TRBD2 (5 bases each). The ends were cut back, 2 bases at V and 3 bases at J, with 10 bases in the middle. In germline, CDR1 is MNHEY, CDR2 SVGAGI. The CDR3 length is 15 residues. The CDR3 loop reads CASSYGTRDTGELFF. CDR3 sequence (DNA): TGTGCCAGCAGTTACGGGACGAGGGACACCGGGGAGCTGTTTTTT.

The table lists this clonotype with many counts. The V gene is TRBV6-2 or TRBV6-3, the J gene TRBJ2-7, with 11 bases that match TRBD2. Losses at the gene ends were 6 bases for V and 0 bases for J; bases not matched to a gene: 7. The CDR3 contains 16 residues. Germline V gene data show CDR1 as MNHEY and CDR2 as SVGEGT. Here the CDR3 reads CASSSGTSGSSYEQYV. DNA for the CDR3: TGTGCCAGCAGCTCCGGGACTAGCGGAAGCTCCTACGAGCAGTACGTC.

V and J are TRBV28 and TRBJ1-6; D call uncertain. Germline V gene sequence: CDR1 MDHEN, CDR2 SYDVKM. The CDR3 has 16 residues. V lost 6 bases, J lost 10 bases, and 22 bases lay in between. The chain's CDR3 is CASSRFPWVEPSPLHF. The DNA of the CDR3 is TGTGCCAGCAGCCGCTTCCCTTGGGTCGAGCCGTCACCCCTCCACTTT.

The sample holds a few counts of this clonotype. The chain carries TRBV25-1 and TRBJ2-1; the match to TRBD2 covers 10 bases. The length of the CDR3 is 15 residues. V dropped 8 bases and J dropped 0; count of bases not matched to a gene: 4. Germline CDR1 reads MGHDK; CDR2 reads SYGVNS. The CDR3 loop reads CASGGLADSYNEQFF. In DNA, the CDR3 is TGTGCCAGCGGTGGACTAGCGGACTCCTACAATGAGCAGTTCTTC.

The rearrangement uses TRBV7-2 and TRBJ2-5, with TRBD2 identical over 10 bases. Germline assignment: CDR1 SGHTA and CDR2 FQGNSA. The CDR3 is 15 amino acids. Losses at the gene ends were 5 bases for V and 5 bases for J; bases not matched to a gene: 8. CDR3 in amino acids: CASSTKGLARETQYF. The CDR3 DNA follows: TGTGCCAGCAGCACGAAGGGACTAGCGAGGGAGACCCAGTACTTC.

This clonotype was observed a handful of times. The J gene is TRBJ2-7, the V gene TRBV7-2, with D uncertain. Germline CDR1 SGHTA, CDR2 FQGNSA. The CDR3 spans 13 residues. Between the trimmed V and J ends, which lost 1 base and 7 bases, there was a span of 11 bases. CDR3 sequence (DNA): TGTGCCAGCAGCTTAGACACCTTGCGGGAGCAGTACTTC. Protein: CASSLDTLREQYF.

This clonotype has ten or more counts. This chain connects TRBV10-3 to TRBJ2-3; 7 positions agree with TRBD2. V was clipped by 2 bases and J by 4 bases; unmatched bases: 3. CDR1 is ENHRY and CDR2 is SYGVKD in the germline V gene. This CDR3 is built from 14 residues. The DNA for the CDR3 is TGTGCCATCAGTGAGCCCGGACTAGCAGATACGCAGTATTTT. Translation gives CAISEPGLADTQYF.

There are a few counts of this clonotype. This chain joins TRBV20-1 and TRBJ1-6, with D maybe TRBD1 (5 bases). The CDR3 extends over 13 amino acids. Germline V lookup: CDR1 DFQATT, CDR2 SNEGSKA (reference sequence). V lost 1 base to trimming and J lost 9 bases, with 10 bases between them. DNA of the CDR3: TGCAGTGCTAGAGGGCAGGGAGGTTCACCCCTCCACTTT. Translating gives CSARGQGGSPLHF.

Many counts were recorded for this clonotype. The chain links TRBV12-3 or TRBV12-4 to TRBJ1-5, with 10 nucleotides matching TRBD1. This CDR3 is 14 amino acids long. Losses at the gene ends were 6 bases for V and 7 bases for J; bases not matched to a gene: 6. CDR3 protein: CASSPGQGHQPQHF. DNA of the CDR3: TGTGCCAGCAGCCCGGGACAGGGGCACCAGCCCCAGCATTTT.

This clonotype has a handful of counts. At one of its ends the junction is not consistent with the germline gene, which may arise from a read error. The CDR3: CSASWGQGSHQPQHF. As DNA, the CDR3 is TGCAGTGCTAGTTGGGGACAGGGTAGCCATCAGCCCCAGCATTTT. V is TRBV20-1 and J is TRBJ1-5, with 9 bases aligning to TRBD1. Germline loops: CDR1 DFQATT, CDR2 SNEGSKA (reference sequence). The CDR3 is made up of 15 amino acids.

V usage is TRBV6-2 or TRBV6-3 and J usage is TRBJ2-6; D tentatively fits TRBD1 or TRBD2 (6 bases each). Germline CDR1 and CDR2: MNHEY and SVGEGT. The V and J ends lost 10 bases and 2 bases respectively, with 15 bases between them. The CDR3 totals 15 residues. CDR3 sequence reads: CATSYGGPGANVLTF. CDR3 DNA: TGTGCCACCAGCTATGGGGGGCCTGGGGCCAACGTCCTGACTTTC.

This clonotype has only a few counts. V usage is TRBV20-1 and J usage is TRBJ2-3; 10 bases are a match to TRBD2. Germline values: CDR1 DFQATT, CDR2 SNEGSKA (reference sequence). This CDR3 comprises 16 residues. V shed 1 base and J 5 bases; nucleotides not matched to a gene: 9. The CDR3 nucleotides are TGCAGTGCTAGAGGAAGCGGGGGGGCCGGTGGAGATACGCAGTATTTT. Translated: CSARGSGGAGGDTQYF.

The chain combines TRBV9 with TRBJ1-3, with D hard to call. V was shortened by 1 base and J by 0 bases, with 8 bases between the two germline ends. The CDR3 length is 15 residues. Germline CDR1 is SGDLS and CDR2 is YYNGEE. The CDR3 sequence: CASSVSSNSGNTIYF. The CDR3 DNA reads as TGTGCCAGCAGCGTAAGCTCAAACTCTGGAAACACCATATATTTT.